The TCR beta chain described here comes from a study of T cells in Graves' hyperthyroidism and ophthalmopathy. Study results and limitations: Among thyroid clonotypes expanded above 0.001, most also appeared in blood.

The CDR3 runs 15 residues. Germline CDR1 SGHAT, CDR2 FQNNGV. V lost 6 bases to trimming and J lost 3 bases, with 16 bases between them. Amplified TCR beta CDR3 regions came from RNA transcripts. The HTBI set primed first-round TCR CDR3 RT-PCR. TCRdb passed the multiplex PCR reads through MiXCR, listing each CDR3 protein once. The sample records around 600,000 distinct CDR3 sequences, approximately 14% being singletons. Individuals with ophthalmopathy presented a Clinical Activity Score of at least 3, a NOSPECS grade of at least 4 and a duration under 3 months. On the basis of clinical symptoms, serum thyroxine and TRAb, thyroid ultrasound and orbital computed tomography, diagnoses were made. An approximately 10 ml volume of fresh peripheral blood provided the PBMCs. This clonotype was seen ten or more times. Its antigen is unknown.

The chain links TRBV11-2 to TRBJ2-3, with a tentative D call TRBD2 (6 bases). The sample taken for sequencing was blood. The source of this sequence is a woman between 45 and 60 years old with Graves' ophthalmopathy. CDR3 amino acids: CASSPRGRITDTQYF. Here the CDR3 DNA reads TGTGCCAGCAGTCCCCGGGGGAGGATTACAGATACGCAGTATTTT.